A selection of T cell receptor beta chains follows, all from one sample in a study of T cells after yellow fever vaccination. Via MiXCR, TCRdb re-called the 5' RACE reads, giving one row per CDR3 protein. The table records about 160,000 distinct CDR3 sequences, approximately 6.7% of them present only once. The sequenced sample was CD4+ T cells sorted from PBMCs, obtained 5 to 6 days after the first yellow fever vaccination. All receptors derive from a man aged 18 to 30 who received the YFV17D yellow fever vaccine. Each CDR3 is given with its conserved first and last residue. Fields, in order: clone size, J gene, D gene, V gene, CDR3 length, CDR3 protein, CDR3 DNA. The D gene is left open where the match is weak. Where a row states a size, it is once, few, many or the class of an expanded clone; other rows omit it.

>many|TRBJ1-2|.|TRBV5-1|12
CASSLGQNGYTF
TGCGCCAGCAGCTTGGGGCAGAACGGCTACACCTTC
>.|TRBJ2-2|TRBD1|TRBV25-1|16
CASSTTGAPNTGELFF
TGTGCCAGCAGTACTACAGGGGCGCCTAACACCGGGGAGCTGTTTTTT
>.|TRBJ1-1|.|TRBV28|15
CASSRAGTPNTEAFF
TGTGCCAGCAGCCGGGCAGGGACACCGAACACTGAAGCTTTCTTT
>many|TRBJ2-2|.|TRBV3-1|13
CASSQNLGQKLFF
TGTGCCAGCAGCCAAAATTTAGGACAAAAGCTGTTTTTT
>many|TRBJ1-2|TRBD1|TRBV24-1|15
CATSDSRQGVRGYTF
TGTGCCACCAGTGATTCGCGACAGGGGGTAAGGGGCTACACCTTC
>.|TRBJ1-4|TRBD1|TRBV4-3|16
CASSQEVGQGNEKLFF
TGCGCCAGCAGCCAAGAGGTGGGACAGGGAAATGAAAAACTGTTTTTT
>.|TRBJ2-1|.|TRBV12-3/TRBV12-4|15
CASSLGIGLGNEQFF
TGTGCCAGCAGTTTAGGGATCGGACTCGGCAATGAGCAGTTCTTC
>many|TRBJ2-7|TRBD2|TRBV5-1|12
CASSPLGGEQYF
TGCGCCAGCAGCCCCCTGGGGGGGGAGCAGTACTTC
>many|TRBJ2-3|TRBD2|TRBV2|16
CASSEIWTSGGGTQYF
TGTGCCAGCAGTGAGATCTGGACTAGCGGGGGGGGTACGCAGTATTTT
>many|TRBJ2-4|.|TRBV3-1|11
CASSRYNIQYF
TGTGCCAGCAGCCGCTATAACATTCAGTACTTC
>many|TRBJ2-5|.|TRBV20-1|12
CSAVQGWKTQYF
TGCAGTGCTGTCCAGGGTTGGAAGACCCAGTACTTC
>many|TRBJ2-3|.|TRBV7-6|14
CASSLGGDTDTQYF
TGTGCCAGCAGCTTGGGGGGCGACACAGATACGCAGTATTTT
>.|TRBJ2-2|.|TRBV12-3/TRBV12-4|17
CASSLVFGVSNTGELFF
TGTGCCAGCAGTTTAGTATTTGGGGTCTCGAACACCGGGGAGCTGTTTTTT
>.|TRBJ2-2|.|TRBV4-1|17
CASSRNAPGENTGELFF
TGCGCCAGCAGCCGTAATGCCCCGGGGGAGAACACCGGGGAGCTGTTTTTT
>.|TRBJ2-5|.|TRBV28|13
CASSLGAQETQYF
TGTGCCAGCAGTCTGGGCGCCCAAGAGACCCAGTACTTC
>many|TRBJ2-7|.|TRBV20-1|14
CSARDEGRGYEQYF
TGCAGTGCTAGAGATGAAGGCAGAGGGTACGAGCAGTACTTC
>many|TRBJ1-5|TRBD1|TRBV12-3/TRBV12-4|15
CASSPWTGEGQPQHF
TGTGCCAGCAGTCCATGGACAGGGGAGGGTCAGCCCCAGCATTTT
>.|TRBJ1-3|.|TRBV7-6|20
CASSLASGAGGRDSGNTIYF
TGTGCCAGCAGCTTAGCGTCGGGCGCGGGAGGACGTGACTCTGGAAACACCATATATTTT
>.|TRBJ1-5|.|TRBV27|17
CASSPLSPRRGNQPQHF
TGTGCCAGCAGTCCCCTGAGTCCCAGAAGGGGCAATCAGCCCCAGCATTTT
>many|TRBJ2-2|.|TRBV12-3/TRBV12-4|11
CASRLTGELFF
TGTGCCAGCAGACTCACCGGGGAGCTGTTTTTT
>.|TRBJ2-7|TRBD2|TRBV6-5|16
CASSYSERGATYEQYF
TGTGCCAGCAGTTACTCGGAGCGGGGGGCCACCTACGAGCAGTACTTC
>.|TRBJ1-6|.|TRBV12-3/TRBV12-4|14
CASSMALNISPLHF
TGTGCCAGCAGTATGGCCCTAAACATTTCACCCCTCCACTTT
>many|TRBJ1-4|.|TRBV28|15
CASSPVRGRNEKLFF
TGTGCCAGCAGTCCCGTGCGGGGAAGGAATGAAAAACTGTTTTTT
>many|TRBJ2-5|.|TRBV28|13
CASISPGMETQYF
TGTGCCAGCATCTCCCCGGGAATGGAGACCCAGTACTTC
>few|TRBJ2-3|.|TRBV4-3|16
CASSPHGGRGTDTQYF
TGCGCCAGCAGCCCGCATGGCGGACGGGGGACAGATACGCAGTATTTT
>many|TRBJ1-6|.|TRBV6-2/TRBV6-3|13
CASSTGTSSPLHF
TGTGCCAGCAGCACCGGGACAAGTTCACCCCTCCACTTT
>few|TRBJ2-3|TRBD2|TRBV9|17
CASSVSLRGDATDTQYF
TGTGCCAGCAGCGTAAGCCTTCGGGGGGACGCGACAGATACGCAGTATTTT
>many|TRBJ2-1|TRBD2|TRBV11-3|16
CASSLYGGAEFTEQFF
TGTGCCAGCAGCTTATACGGGGGGGCCGAGTTCACTGAGCAGTTCTTC
>many|TRBJ2-3|TRBD2|TRBV4-1|15
CASSPSGGGTDTQYF
TGCGCCAGCAGCCCGAGCGGGGGGGGGACAGATACGCAGTATTTT
>many|TRBJ2-5|.|TRBV5-5|15
CASSLGSGGGETQYF
TGTGCCAGCAGCTTGGGTAGCGGAGGTGGAGAGACCCAGTACTTC
>many|TRBJ2-2|.|TRBV4-1|16
CASSQAPGQYTGELFF
TGCGCCAGCAGCCAAGCTCCGGGGCAGTACACCGGGGAGCTGTTTTTT
>.|TRBJ2-1|.|TRBV24-1|14
CATRGGPDYNEQFF
TGTGCCACCCGGGGTGGGCCGGACTACAATGAGCAGTTCTTC
>few|TRBJ1-2|.|TRBV28|16
CASSLFTHRANYGYTF
TGTGCCAGCAGTTTATTCACCCACAGGGCTAACTATGGCTACACCTTC
>.|TRBJ1-1|.|TRBV30|12
CAWRRGWAEAFF
TGTGCCTGGAGGAGAGGTTGGGCGGAAGCTTTCTTT
>many|TRBJ1-1|TRBD1|TRBV29-1|13
CSAGGTGAGEAFF
TGCAGCGCGGGGGGGACAGGTGCCGGTGAAGCTTTCTTT
>.|TRBJ2-1|.|TRBV4-1|15
CASSQEEQSYNEQFF
TGCGCCAGCAGCCAAGAAGAACAGTCCTACAATGAGCAGTTCTTC
>.|TRBJ2-2|TRBD2|TRBV4-3|17
CASSLGTSGGLTGELFF
TGCGCCAGCAGCCTAGGGACTAGCGGGGGTCTCACCGGGGAGCTGTTTTTT
>many|TRBJ2-3|TRBD2|TRBV9|15
CASSDGGSYTDTQYF
TGTGCCAGCAGCGATGGCGGGAGTTACACAGATACGCAGTATTTT
>many|TRBJ2-5|.|TRBV29-1|11
CTVGGEETQYF
TGCACCGTGGGGGGAGAAGAGACCCAGTACTTC
>many|TRBJ2-2|.|TRBV12-3/TRBV12-4|16
CASRRPDRANTGELFF
TGTGCCAGCCGCCGACCGGACAGAGCGAACACCGGGGAGCTGTTTTTT
>many|TRBJ1-1|TRBD1|TRBV7-2|15
CASSIGTGLNTEAFF
TGTGCCAGCAGCATCGGGACAGGTCTGAACACTGAAGCTTTCTTT
>.|TRBJ2-4|.|TRBV18|12
CASSTGANIQYF
TGTGCCAGCTCAACGGGAGCTAACATTCAGTACTTC
>.|TRBJ1-1|.|TRBV6-5|14
CASSFRGGWTEAFF
TGTGCCAGCAGTTTCCGGGGAGGGTGGACTGAAGCTTTCTTT
>few|TRBJ1-4|.|TRBV6-1|14
CASRVGTAYEKLFF
TGTGCCAGCAGAGTCGGAACAGCCTACGAAAAACTGTTTTTT
>many|TRBJ2-5|.|TRBV7-9|11
CASSLPETQYF
TGTGCCAGCAGCTTACCCGAGACCCAGTACTTC
>many|TRBJ2-5|TRBD2|TRBV7-2|16
CASSLEVLAVQETQYF
TGTGCCAGCAGCTTAGAGGTGCTAGCGGTCCAAGAGACCCAGTACTTC
>many|TRBJ2-7|.|TRBV6-5|16
CASSYSGAGGVYEQYF
TGTGCCAGCAGTTACTCCGGAGCGGGTGGGGTGTACGAGCAGTACTTC
>.|TRBJ1-5|.|TRBV7-7|13
CASSLAFGQPQHF
TGTGCTAGCAGCTTAGCGTTCGGGCAGCCCCAGCATTTT
>.|TRBJ2-1|TRBD2|TRBV12-3/TRBV12-4|17
CAFRGTSGGGFHNEQFF
TGTGCCTTCAGGGGGACTAGCGGGGGGGGTTTCCACAATGAGCAGTTCTTC
>few|TRBJ1-1|.|TRBV12-3/TRBV12-4|15
CASSFRETMNTEAFF
TGTGCCAGCAGTTTCAGGGAAACCATGAACACTGAAGCTTTCTTT
>few|TRBJ2-2|.|TRBV14|14
CASRGLSNTGELFF
TGTGCCAGCAGGGGACTTTCGAACACCGGGGAGCTGTTTTTT
>.|TRBJ1-2|TRBD1|TRBV30|14
CAWSRGTGWWGYTF
TGTGCCTGGAGCCGAGGGACAGGGTGGTGGGGCTACACCTTC
>few|TRBJ2-1|TRBD2|TRBV7-2|16
CASSLALAGGSNEQFF
TGTGCCAGCAGCTTAGCGCTAGCGGGGGGGAGTAATGAGCAGTTCTTC
>many|TRBJ2-7|TRBD1|TRBV7-2|14
CASRADRAPHEQYF
TGTGCCAGCAGGGCGGACAGGGCCCCCCACGAGCAGTACTTC
>many|TRBJ2-3|TRBD2|TRBV7-2|14
CASNPGGLTDTQYF
TGTGCCAGCAACCCGGGGGGGCTTACAGATACGCAGTATTTT
>many|TRBJ2-3|TRBD2|TRBV7-3|17
CASSFRLRGDRTDTQYF
TGTGCCAGCAGCTTTCGGCTTCGGGGGGACCGCACAGATACGCAGTATTTT
>few|TRBJ1-1|.|TRBV11-1|14
CASSFDRRGTEAFF
TGTGCCAGCAGCTTCGACAGGCGGGGCACTGAAGCTTTCTTT
>many|TRBJ1-1|.|TRBV27|13
CASSLGVHTEAFF
TGTGCCAGCAGTTTAGGGGTTCACACTGAAGCTTTCTTT
>many|TRBJ2-2|.|TRBV10-2|12
CASSERTGELFF
TGCGCCAGCAGTGAACGAACAGGGGAGCTGTTTTTT
>.|TRBJ2-3|TRBD1|TRBV20-1|17
CSASTITRGKGTDTQYF
TGCAGTGCTAGTACGATCACCAGGGGGAAGGGAACAGATACGCAGTATTTT